The 7 T cell receptor beta chains listed next were all sequenced from one sample in a study of blood T cell repertoires in COVID-19. Profiling relied on immunoSEQ multiplex PCR, and the TCRdb table lists in-frame clones only, not all of them. Of about 170,000 clones listed, approximately 85% are singletons. Sequencing was carried out using peripheral blood. These receptors originate from a man aged 55 to 69 who had recovered from COVID-19.

This clone appeared a single time. The V call is TRBV7-6, the J call TRBJ1-2; D might be TRBD1 (5 bases). Germline V gives CDR1 SGHVS, CDR2 FNYEAQ. CDR3 size: 14 residues. V was trimmed by 2 bases and J by 3 bases, leaving 10 bases between them. The CDR3 is CASSLQAGDYGYTF. CDR3 bases: TGTGCCAGCAGCTTACAGGCGGGGGACTATGGCTACACCTTC.

The V call is TRBV6-4, the J call TRBJ2-3, with TRBD1 matching over 10 bases. In germline, CDR1 is MRHNA, CDR2 SNTAGT. The ends lost 3 bases at V and 6 bases at J; junction bases unmatched: 6. CDR3 length: 15 residues. CDR3 DNA sequence: TGTGCCAGCAGTGAATTGACAGGGGGCAGGGATACGCAGTATTTT. Translating it yields CASSELTGGRDTQYF.

V is TRBV19 and J is TRBJ1-1; 7 positions match TRBD1. CDR3 size: 14 residues. J lost 1 base, V lost 5 bases, and 4 bases had no gene match. CDR1 is LNHDA, CDR2 SQIVND, per germline (reference sequence). The CDR3 loop is CASSQQGENTEAFF. As DNA, the CDR3 is TGTGCCAGTAGTCAGCAGGGGGAGAACACTGAAGCTTTCTTT.

CDR3 bases: TGCGCCAGCAGCCCGGGACAGGGGGCGCTTTTCGGGGAGCTGTTTTTT. Amino acids: CASSPGQGALFGELFF. The chain recombines TRBV5-1 with TRBJ2-2; 12 bases match TRBD1. CDR3 size: 16 residues. V lost 4 bases to trimming and J lost 7 bases; unmatched junction nucleotides: 8. Germline-derived CDR1 and CDR2 are SGHRS and YFSETQ.

The V call is TRBV6-2 or TRBV6-3, the J call TRBJ2-3; 7 bases are shared with TRBD2. The ends lost 0 bases at V and 2 bases at J; junction bases unmatched: 8. Germline CDR1 and CDR2: MNHEY and SVGEGT. The CDR3 totals 17 residues. The CDR3 DNA reads as TGTGCCAGCAGTTACTCGATTGCGGCGGGGGTCACAGATACGCAGTATTTT. Protein: CASSYSIAAGVTDTQYF.

The rearrangement uses TRBV9 and TRBJ1-4, with 9 bases identical to TRBD1. V gave up 4 bases and J gave up 4 bases; unmatched junction bases: 8. Per germline, CDR1 SGDLS and CDR2 YYNGEE. This CDR3 comprises 16 residues. CDR3 in DNA: TGTGCCAGCAGCCCCCGACAGGGGGGCTATAATGAAAAACTGTTTTTT. Translating gives CASSPRQGGYNEKLFF.

The V and J genes are TRBV29-1 and TRBJ1-2; a weak D match, TRBD1 (6 bases). Per germline, CDR1 SQVTM and CDR2 ANQGSEA. Trimming took off 3 bases at V and 2 bases at J, with 13 bases between the two ends. CDR3 size: 14 residues. The CDR3 spells CSVDRGSPNYGYTF. In DNA form, the CDR3 reads TGCAGCGTTGACAGGGGTAGCCCGAACTATGGCTACACCTTC.